This TCR beta chain was obtained from a study of shared clonotypes between healthy human individuals. Regarding the study as a whole: Non-shared clonotypes had lower generation probabilities than those shared by all four donors.

This clone was detected only once. Its antigen is not known. This specimen includes other DNA sequences encoding the same CDR3. V lost 4 bases to trimming and J lost 1 base, with 8 bases between them. This CDR3 contains 14 residues. The germline gives CDR1 KGHSH, CDR2 LQKENI. Clones were sequenced by immunoSEQ multiplex PCR, and TCRdb holds only the in-frame ones, with some missing. The data contain over a million clones, approximately 98.5% of them singletons. This chain uses TRBV18 with TRBJ1-5, with D perhaps TRBD1 (5 bases). This sequence was found in a man younger than 45 in good health. Sequencing was performed on naive CD4+ T cells sorted from blood. Subset indicated: CD45RA+ positively selected. The CDR3 region is CASSRQGSNQPQHF. As DNA, the CDR3 is TGTGCCAGCTCACGGCAGGGAAGCAATCAGCCCCAGCATTTT.